The T cell receptor beta chain under discussion was sequenced for a study of vaccination effects on CD4 cells after COVID-19. Study results and caveats: Late in the post-vaccination period, infection-induced and vaccine-induced clones underwent marked clonal contraction. Healthy vaccinees had only 1 of 255 vaccine-induced clones cross-react with common cold coronaviruses.

Sequencing was performed with immunoSEQ multiplex PCR; in TCRdb, only in-frame clones are kept and a portion is missing. There are around 33,000 clones in the sample; approximately 64% occur only once, and 8% to 9% lies in the top ten. A note on this clone: Antigen specificity is unknown.

Germline CDR1 reads LGHDT; CDR2 reads YNNKEL (reference sequence). There are 14 residues in the CDR3. Trimming removed 5 bases at V and 7 bases at J, with 15 bases between. Antigen-specific CD4+ T cells expanded by the ViraFEST assay with viral peptide pools were then sequenced. With approximately ten days of culture completed, CD4+ T cells were isolated. Vaccination of participants consisted of two doses of either the BNT162b2 or mRNA-1273 vaccine. Nucleocapsid antibodies stayed negative before and after vaccination, showing no earlier SARS-CoV-2 infection. A half-medium replacement with IL-2 medium was carried out on days 3 and 7.

The TCR comes from a human donor who received a COVID-19 vaccine. The chain combines TRBV3-1 (or the pseudogene TRBV3-2) with TRBJ1-5; TRBD1 is a possible D gene (6 bases). This sample comprised CD4+ T cells from PBMCs cultured with SARS-CoV-2 spike peptides, obtained after COVID-19 vaccination. The CDR3 protein is CASSELGGGQPQHF. CDR3 sequence (DNA): TGTGCCAGCAGCGAGTTAGGGGGTGGCCAGCCCCAGCATTTT.